The T cell receptor beta chain under discussion was sequenced for a study of CD8+CD57+ T cells in acquired aplastic anemia. Study context: Sorted CD4+ and CD8+ cells gave a mean 3.2 ug DNA, range 0.2 to 27.4 ug.

A note on this clonotype: The antigen remains unidentified.

Study-level results: Sharing between patients and controls was observed for roughly 29 CD8+ CDR3 sequences. In CD8+ cells, Simpson's diversity showed no significant difference between patients and controls.

Profiles of TCR beta VDJ and CDR3 were generated from a genomic DNA template. TCRdb re-called the reads through MiXCR, storing one row per CDR3 protein. This table has roughly 180,000 distinct CDR3 sequences, roughly 64% appearing once. Sequenced sample: sorted CD4+, CD8+, or CD8+CD57+ T cells (not recorded which) from PBMCs. The source of this sequence is a human donor with severe aplastic anemia or a healthy control (not recorded which).

Here the CDR3 DNA reads TGTGCCAGCAGCTTCACTTTGGGGGGAGCTAATTCACCCCTCCACTTT. Its translation is CASSFTLGGANSPLHF. The genes are TRBV7-9 and TRBJ1-6, with D perhaps matching TRBD1 (5 bases). Trimming stripped 3 bases from V and 6 bases from J, with 15 bases between. This CDR3 contains 16 residues. CDR1 is SEHNR, CDR2 FQNEAQ, per germline (reference sequence).